The 15 T cell receptor beta chains reported below all come from one sample, sequenced in a study of blood T cell repertoires in COVID-19. Clones were read by immunoSEQ multiplex PCR, and TCRdb kept only the in-frame ones, dropping some. The table has tens of thousands of clones, around 87% seen once. Sample: peripheral blood. The receptors were sampled from a man in his fifties or sixties with active COVID-19.

The rearrangement joins TRBV6-5 to TRBJ2-5; 10 bases are shared with TRBD2. From germline, CDR1 is MNHEY and CDR2 SVGAGI. The CDR3 is 15 residues long. The ends lost 6 bases at V and 5 bases at J; junction bases unmatched: 9. Here the CDR3 reads CASSPAGGPWETQYF. In DNA, the CDR3 is TGTGCCAGCAGCCCAGCGGGGGGGCCTTGGGAGACCCAGTACTTC.

The chain has TRBV9 and TRBJ1-6; TRBD1 matches at 8 bases. CDR1 is SGDLS and CDR2 is YYNGEE in the germline V gene. Germline trimming cut 3 bases from V and 9 bases from J; bases unmatched to any gene: 5. The CDR3 extends over 14 amino acids. The DNA for the CDR3 is TGTGCCAGCAGCGCAGGGGGCTTGGGTTCACCCCTCCACTTT. Amino acid sequence: CASSAGGLGSPLHF.

The chain links TRBV19 to TRBJ1-4; D might be TRBD1 (6 bases). The CDR3 runs to 12 residues. Trimming cost V 9 bases and J 11 bases, with 16 bases left between them. The germline V gene has CDR1 LNHDA and CDR2 SQIVND (reference sequence). In DNA, the CDR3 is TGTGCCAGCCAAAGCCCAGGGGAGAAACTGTTTTTT. Amino acids: CASQSPGEKLFF.

This clone was found a few times. This chain links TRBV28 with TRBJ2-3, with D perhaps TRBD2 (6 bases). The germline V gene has CDR1 MDHEN and CDR2 SYDVKM. This CDR3 region has 14 residues. The ends were cut back, 7 bases at V and 10 bases at J, with 21 bases in the middle. DNA for the CDR3: TGTGCCAGCATCCGACGTTGGGGGGATCGATCGCAGTATTTT. This encodes CASIRRWGDRSQYF.

This chain links TRBV19 with TRBJ1-1, with TRBD1 identical over 7 bases. V dropped 5 bases and J dropped 0; count of bases not matched to a gene: 9. The CDR3 sequence is 16 residues long. The germline CDR1 and CDR2 sequences are LNHDA and SQIVND (reference sequence). The CDR3 DNA sequence: TGTGCCAGTAGTCCGCGGACAGGTGGGATGAACACTGAAGCTTTCTTT. It specifies CASSPRTGGMNTEAFF.

The chain couples TRBV7-9 to TRBJ2-2; 7 positions agree with TRBD1. The CDR3 has 14 residues. The germline CDR1 and CDR2 sequences are SEHNR and FQNEAQ (reference sequence). J gave up 4 bases and V 5 bases, and 4 bases lay outside the gene matches. CDR3 sequence (DNA): TGTGCCAGCAGCCGGGGACAGCCCACCGGGGAGCTGTTTTTT. Translation: CASSRGQPTGELFF.

The chain recombines TRBV30 with TRBJ1-1, with 8 nucleotides matching TRBD1. This CDR3 region has 12 residues. Germline V gene lookup returns CDR1 GTSNPN and CDR2 SVGIG (reference sequence). J was trimmed by 8 bases and V by 3 bases; bases with no gene match: 5. This chain's CDR3 is CAWSFQGAEAFF. The DNA for the CDR3 is TGTGCCTGGAGCTTTCAGGGGGCCGAAGCTTTCTTT.

V usage is TRBV7-2 and J usage is TRBJ1-1; the D is unclear. Trimming pared 2 bases from V and 4 bases from J, leaving 11 bases between. The CDR3 totals 14 residues. From germline, CDR1 is SGHTA and CDR2 FQGNSA. In DNA form, the CDR3 reads TGTGCCAGCAGCTTAAGCGGCGGAAGCACTGAAGCTTTCTTT. This codes for CASSLSGGSTEAFF.

The chain employs TRBV7-2 and TRBJ2-7; 9 bases are shared with TRBD1. Germline V gene sequence: CDR1 SGHTA, CDR2 FQGNSA. V shed 5 bases and J 6 bases; nucleotides not matched to a gene: 11. The CDR3 totals 15 residues. CDR3 region: CASSVRPGQGGEQYF. CDR3 in DNA: TGTGCCAGCAGCGTTAGACCGGGACAGGGTGGCGAGCAGTACTTC.

This clone turned up a few times. The chain is built from TRBV6-4 and TRBJ2-2, with 8 positions matching TRBD2. Germline assignment: CDR1 MRHNA and CDR2 SNTAGT. Trimming cost V 3 bases and J 6 bases; bases outside gene matches: 6. This CDR3 spans 15 amino acids. The CDR3 spells CASSEGTSSAGELFF. The CDR3 DNA reads TGTGCCAGCAGTGAAGGGACTAGTTCCGCCGGGGAGCTGTTTTTT.

The rearrangement joins TRBV15 to TRBJ2-2, with D tentatively TRBD1 (6 bases). CDR3 length: 17 residues. The V gene's germline CDR1 is LNHNV and CDR2 YYDKDF (reference sequence). Trimming cost V 6 bases and J 0 bases, with 17 bases left between them. CDR3 nucleotides: TGTGCCACCAGTTACAGGGCCATAGCTACGAACACCGGGGAGCTGTTTTTT. This codes for CATSYRAIATNTGELFF.

V and J are TRBV19 and TRBJ1-2, with 11 bases fitting TRBD1. The CDR3 consists of 15 residues. V was clipped by 10 bases and J by 1 base; unmatched bases: 8. Germline V lookup: CDR1 LNHDA, CDR2 SQIVND (reference sequence). Here the CDR3 reads CATGGQGANNYGYTF. The CDR3, as DNA: TGTGCCACCGGAGGACAGGGGGCGAATAACTATGGCTACACCTTC.

The chain links TRBV6-2 or TRBV6-3 to TRBJ1-5; D perhaps matches TRBD1 (5 bases). Germline CDR1 reads MNHEY; CDR2 reads SVGEGT. V gave up 0 bases and J gave up 6 bases, with 15 bases separating them. This CDR3 region has 16 residues. In DNA form, the CDR3 reads TGTGCCAGCAGTTACTCAAATTTCGTCGGGGGTCAGCCCCAGCATTTT. The encoded protein is CASSYSNFVGGQPQHF.

The V and J genes are TRBV2 and TRBJ1-1; 8 positions match TRBD1. Per the germline V gene, CDR1 is SNHLY and CDR2 is FYNNEI. The CDR3 runs 13 residues. V shed 6 bases and J 3 bases; nucleotides not matched to a gene: 3. The DNA of the CDR3 is TGTGCCAGCAGCAGGGGGCGAGACACTGAAGCTTTCTTT. Amino acids: CASSRGRDTEAFF.

The chain is built from TRBV6-5 and TRBJ1-6, with 10 positions matching TRBD1. Germline loops: CDR1 MNHEY, CDR2 SVGAGI. There are 15 residues in the CDR3. V trimming: 6 bases; J trimming: 8 bases; junction bases outside the gene matches: 7. The DNA of the CDR3 is TGTGCCAGCAGGAACGGGGGGACAGGGGATTCACCCCTCCACTTT. The encoded protein is CASRNGGTGDSPLHF.